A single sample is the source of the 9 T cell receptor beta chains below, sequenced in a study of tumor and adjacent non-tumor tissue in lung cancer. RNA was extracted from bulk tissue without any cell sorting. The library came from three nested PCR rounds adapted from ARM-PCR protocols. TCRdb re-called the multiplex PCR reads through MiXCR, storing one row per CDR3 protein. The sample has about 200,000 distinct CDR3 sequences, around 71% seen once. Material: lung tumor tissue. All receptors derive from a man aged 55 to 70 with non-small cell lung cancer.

The CDR3 coding sequence is TGCAGTGGTTTGACTAGCGGAATACGCGCAGATACGCAGTATTTT. Translated: CSGLTSGIRADTQYF. The J gene is TRBJ2-3, the V gene TRBV20-1, with TRBD2 matching 9 bases. The CDR3 runs to 15 residues. Germline CDR1 and CDR2: DFQATT and SNEGSKA (reference sequence). The junction had 12 bases not matched to a gene; V was cut back by 7 bases and J by 4 bases.

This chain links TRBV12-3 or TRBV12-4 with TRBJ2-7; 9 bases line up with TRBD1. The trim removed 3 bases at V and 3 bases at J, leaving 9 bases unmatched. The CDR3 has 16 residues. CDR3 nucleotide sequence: TGTGCCAGCAGTTTGGGGAGGGACAGGGCCGGCTACGAGCAGTACTTC. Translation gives CASSLGRDRAGYEQYF.

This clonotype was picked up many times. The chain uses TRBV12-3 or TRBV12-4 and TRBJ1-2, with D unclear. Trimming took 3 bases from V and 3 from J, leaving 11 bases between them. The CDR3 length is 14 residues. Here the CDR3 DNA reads TGTGCCAGCAGTTTGCAAAGTCGGGACTATGGCTACACCTTC. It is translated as CASSLQSRDYGYTF.

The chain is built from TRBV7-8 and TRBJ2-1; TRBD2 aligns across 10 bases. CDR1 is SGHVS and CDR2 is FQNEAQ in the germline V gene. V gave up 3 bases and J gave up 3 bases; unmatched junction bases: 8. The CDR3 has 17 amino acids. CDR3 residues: CASSFHVSGRSYNEQFF. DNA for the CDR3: TGTGCCAGCAGCTTCCATGTTAGCGGGAGGAGCTACAATGAGCAGTTCTTC.

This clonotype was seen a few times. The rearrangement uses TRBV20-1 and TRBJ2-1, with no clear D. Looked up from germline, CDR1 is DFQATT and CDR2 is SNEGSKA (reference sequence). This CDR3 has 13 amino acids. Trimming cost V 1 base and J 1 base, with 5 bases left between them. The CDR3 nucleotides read TGCAGTGCTAGAGCCCCATCCTACAATGAGCAGTTCTTC. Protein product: CSARAPSYNEQFF.

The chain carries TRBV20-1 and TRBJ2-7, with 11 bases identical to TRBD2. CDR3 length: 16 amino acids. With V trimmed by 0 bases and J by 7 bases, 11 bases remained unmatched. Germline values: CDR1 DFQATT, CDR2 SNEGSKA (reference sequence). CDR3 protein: CSARDLVAGGFGEQYF. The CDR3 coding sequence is TGCAGTGCTAGAGATCTCGTAGCGGGAGGGTTTGGGGAGCAGTACTTC.

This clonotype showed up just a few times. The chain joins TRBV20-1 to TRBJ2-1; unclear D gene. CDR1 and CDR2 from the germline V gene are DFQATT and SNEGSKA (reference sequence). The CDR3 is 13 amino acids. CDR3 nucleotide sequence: TGCAGCGCTGGTGGGGTAACCTACAATGAGCAGTTCTTC. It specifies CSAGGVTYNEQFF.

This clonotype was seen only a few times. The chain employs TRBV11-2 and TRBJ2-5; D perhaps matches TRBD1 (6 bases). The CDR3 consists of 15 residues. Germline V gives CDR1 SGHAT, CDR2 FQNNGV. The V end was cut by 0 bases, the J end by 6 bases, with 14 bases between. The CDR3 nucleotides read TGTGCCAGCAGCTTAGAACAGGGAGTGTGGAAGACCCAGTACTTC. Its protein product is CASSLEQGVWKTQYF.

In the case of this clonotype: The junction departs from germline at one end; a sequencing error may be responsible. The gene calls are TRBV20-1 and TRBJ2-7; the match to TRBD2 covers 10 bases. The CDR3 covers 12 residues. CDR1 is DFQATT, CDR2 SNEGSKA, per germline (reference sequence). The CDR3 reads CSVRAGGTSEYF. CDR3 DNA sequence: TGCAGTGTTAGAGCAGGTGGGACTAGCGAGTACTTC.